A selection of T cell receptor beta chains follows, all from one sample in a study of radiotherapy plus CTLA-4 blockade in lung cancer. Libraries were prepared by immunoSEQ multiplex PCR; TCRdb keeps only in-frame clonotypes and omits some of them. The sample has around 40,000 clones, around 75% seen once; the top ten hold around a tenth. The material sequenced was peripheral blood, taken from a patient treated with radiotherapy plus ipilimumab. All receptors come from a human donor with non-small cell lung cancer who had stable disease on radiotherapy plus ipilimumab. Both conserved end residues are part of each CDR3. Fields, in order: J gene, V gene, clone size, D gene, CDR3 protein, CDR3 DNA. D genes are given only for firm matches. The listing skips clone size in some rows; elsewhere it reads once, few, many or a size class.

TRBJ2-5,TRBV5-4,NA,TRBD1,CASSLASAGGQETQYF,TGTGCCAGCAGCTTGGCTTCCGCAGGGGGTCAAGAGACCCAGTACTTC
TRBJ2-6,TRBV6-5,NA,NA,CASSYGGTGANVLTF,TGTGCCAGCAGTTACGGGGGGACTGGGGCCAACGTCCTGACTTTC
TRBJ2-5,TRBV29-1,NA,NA,CSVETARQETQYF,TGCAGCGTTGAAACAGCCAGACAAGAGACCCAGTACTTC
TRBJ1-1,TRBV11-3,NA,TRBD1,CASSPTGGPEAFF,TGTGCCAGCAGCCCAACAGGGGGCCCTGAAGCTTTCTTT
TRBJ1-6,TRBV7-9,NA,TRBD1,CASSLGQGDNSPLHF,TGTGCCAGCAGCTTAGGTCAGGGGGATAATTCACCCCTCCACTTT
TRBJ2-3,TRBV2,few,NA,CASSDGGPITTDTQYF,TGTGCCAGCAGTGACGGGGGACCCATCACCACAGATACGCAGTATTTT
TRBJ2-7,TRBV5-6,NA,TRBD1,CASSWGIQGATYEQYF,TGTGCCAGCAGCTGGGGAATTCAGGGGGCCACCTACGAGCAGTACTTC
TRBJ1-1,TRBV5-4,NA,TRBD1,CASSWKNRGTEAFF,TGTGCCAGCAGCTGGAAAAACAGGGGCACTGAAGCTTTCTTT
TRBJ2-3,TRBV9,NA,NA,CASSVLIGTQYF,TGTGCCAGCAGCGTATTAATCGGTACGCAGTATTTT
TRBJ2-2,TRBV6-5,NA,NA,CASSYPGTKNTGELFF,TGTGCCAGCAGTTACCCCGGGACAAAGAACACCGGGGAGCTGTTTTTT
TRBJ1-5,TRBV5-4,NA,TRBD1,CASSLAGQGDQPQHF,TGTGCCAGCAGCTTGGCGGGACAGGGGGATCAGCCCCAGCATTTT
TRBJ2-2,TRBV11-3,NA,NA,CASSLSRGTTGELFF,TGTGCCAGCAGCTTGTCTCGGGGGACCACCGGGGAGCTGTTTTTT
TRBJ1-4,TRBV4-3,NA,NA,CASSQQTGLTNEKLFF,TGCGCCAGCAGCCAGCAAACAGGGCTCACTAATGAAAAACTGTTTTTT
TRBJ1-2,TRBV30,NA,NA,CAWSGGAAGYTF,TGTGCCTGGAGTGGTGGGGCGGCTGGCTACACCTTC
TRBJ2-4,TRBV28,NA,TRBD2,CASSSSSGVSIQYF,TGTGCCAGCAGTTCCTCTAGCGGGGTGAGCATTCAGTACTTC
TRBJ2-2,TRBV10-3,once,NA,CAISEPQRANTGELFF,TGTGCCATCAGTGAGCCCCAGCGAGCGAACACCGGGGAGCTGTTTTTT
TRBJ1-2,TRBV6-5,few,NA,CASRRQKGDGYTF,TGTGCCAGCAGGCGACAGAAGGGCGATGGCTACACCTTC
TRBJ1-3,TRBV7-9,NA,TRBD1,CASSSPKTGTGDSGNTIYF,TGTGCCAGCAGCTCCCCGAAGACCGGGACAGGGGACTCTGGAAACACCATATATTTT
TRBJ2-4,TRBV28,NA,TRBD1,CASSGARQGAKNIQYF,TGTGCCAGCAGCGGCGCAAGACAGGGGGCCAAAAACATTCAGTACTTC
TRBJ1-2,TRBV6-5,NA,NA,CASSRRTADYGYTF,TGTGCCAGCAGTCGAAGGACAGCTGACTATGGCTACACCTTC
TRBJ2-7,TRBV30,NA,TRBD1,CAWNGGTGGYEQYF,TGTGCCTGGAATGGAGGGACAGGGGGCTACGAGCAGTACTTC
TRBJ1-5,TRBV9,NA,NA,CASSVPSGRPYQPQHF,TGTGCCAGCAGCGTCCCCTCAGGTAGGCCTTACCAGCCCCAGCATTTT
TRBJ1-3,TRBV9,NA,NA,CASSVVGGSSGNTIYF,TGTGCCAGCAGCGTAGTAGGCGGAAGCTCTGGAAACACCATATATTTT
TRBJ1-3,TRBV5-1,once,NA,CASSLLPGVGNTIYF,TGCGCCAGCAGCTTGCTACCGGGGGTAGGAAACACCATATATTTT
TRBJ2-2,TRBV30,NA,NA,CAWSPSGLDTGELFF,TGTGCCTGGAGTCCCTCAGGGTTGGACACCGGGGAGCTGTTTTTT
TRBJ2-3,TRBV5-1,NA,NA,CASSGGNTQYF,TGCGCCAGCAGCGGGGGCAATACGCAGTATTTT
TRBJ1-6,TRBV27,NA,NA,CASSLQGPGNSPLHF,TGTGCCAGCAGTTTACAGGGTCCTGGGAATTCACCCCTCCACTTT
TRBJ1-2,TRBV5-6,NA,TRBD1,CASSLVQGVYHGYTF,TGTGCCAGCAGCTTGGTGCAGGGGGTCTATCATGGCTACACCTTC
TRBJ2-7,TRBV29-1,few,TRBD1,CSAGQDYEQYF,TGCAGCGCGGGACAGGACTACGAGCAGTACTTC
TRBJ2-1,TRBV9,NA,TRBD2,CASSVSGGAVNEQFF,TGTGCCAGCAGCGTTTCCGGGGGGGCCGTAAATGAGCAGTTCTTC
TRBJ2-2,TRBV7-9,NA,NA,CASSSSYSSLNTGELFF,TGTGCCAGCAGCTCAAGCTACAGCAGCTTGAACACCGGGGAGCTGTTTTTT
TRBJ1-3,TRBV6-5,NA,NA,CASSNGGVGNTIYF,TGTGCCAGCAGTAACGGGGGTGTCGGAAACACCATATATTTT
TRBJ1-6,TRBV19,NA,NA,CASSAGRNSPLHF,TGTGCCAGTAGCGCGGGACGGAATTCACCCCTCCACTTT
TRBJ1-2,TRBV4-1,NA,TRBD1,CASSPLDRGQYGYTF,TGCGCCAGCAGCCCCCTGGACAGGGGGCAATATGGCTACACCTTC
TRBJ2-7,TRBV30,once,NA,CAWSTHYEQYF,TGTGCCTGGAGTACGCACTACGAGCAGTACTTC
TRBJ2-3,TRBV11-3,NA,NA,CASTRRGQGPDTQYF,TGTGCCAGCACCCGGAGAGGTCAGGGGCCAGATACGCAGTATTTT
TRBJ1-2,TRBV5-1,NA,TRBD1,CASSWTGYDGYTF,TGCGCCAGCAGCTGGACAGGGTATGATGGCTACACCTTC
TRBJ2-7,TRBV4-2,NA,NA,CASSQEGGATYEQYF,TGTGCCAGCAGCCAAGAAGGCGGCGCAACCTACGAGCAGTACTTC
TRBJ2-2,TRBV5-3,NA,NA,CARSLGQEDTGELFF,TGTGCCAGAAGCTTGGGACAGGAGGACACCGGGGAGCTGTTTTTT
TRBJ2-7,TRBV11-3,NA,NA,CASSAWQARSYEQYF,TGTGCCAGCAGCGCCTGGCAGGCTCGATCCTACGAGCAGTACTTC
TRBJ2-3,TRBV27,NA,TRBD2,CASTDFGGARSDTQYF,TGTGCCAGCACCGATTTCGGGGGGGCCCGCTCAGATACGCAGTATTTT
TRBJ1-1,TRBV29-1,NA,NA,CSVGGGRTEAFF,TGCAGCGTTGGGGGCGGGAGGACTGAAGCTTTCTTT
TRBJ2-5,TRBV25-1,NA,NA,CASSEFGIRGGQQETQYF,TGTGCCAGCAGTGAATTCGGTATTAGGGGGGGTCAACAAGAGACCCAGTACTTC
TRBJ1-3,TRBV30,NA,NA,CAWNRIPGNTIYF,TGTGCCTGGAACAGGATTCCTGGAAACACCATATATTTT
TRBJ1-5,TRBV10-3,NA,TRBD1,CAISGGQGQPQHF,TGTGCCATCAGTGGCGGACAGGGCCAGCCCCAGCATTTT
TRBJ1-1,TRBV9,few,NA,CASSGTYLNTEAFF,TGTGCCAGCAGCGGAACCTACTTGAACACTGAAGCTTTCTTT
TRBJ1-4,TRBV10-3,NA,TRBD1,CAISEFGRLRTGGTDSGKLFF,TGTGCCATCAGTGAGTTCGGCCGACTAAGGACAGGGGGAACCGATAGCGGAAAACTGTTTTTT
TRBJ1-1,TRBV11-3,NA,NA,CASSSHTEAFF,TGTGCCAGCAGCTCTCACACTGAAGCTTTCTTT